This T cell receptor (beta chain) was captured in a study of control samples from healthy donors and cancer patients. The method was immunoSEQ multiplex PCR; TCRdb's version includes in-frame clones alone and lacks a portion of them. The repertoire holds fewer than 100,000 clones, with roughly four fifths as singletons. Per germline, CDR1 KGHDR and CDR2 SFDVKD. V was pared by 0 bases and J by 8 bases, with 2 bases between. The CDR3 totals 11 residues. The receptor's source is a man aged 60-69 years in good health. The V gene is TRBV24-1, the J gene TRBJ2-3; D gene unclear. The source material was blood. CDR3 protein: CATSDLGTQYF. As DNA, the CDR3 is TGTGCCACCAGTGATTTGGGTACGCAGTATTTT.